This T cell receptor (beta chain) is drawn from a study of early stage breast cancer tumors. Points on this clone: Its antigen is currently unknown.

With V trimmed by 2 bases and J by 3 bases, 3 bases remained unmatched. The germline CDR1 and CDR2 sequences are SGHTA and FQGTGA. CDR3 length: 16 residues. General study points: Commonly generated sequences made up most enriched TCRB sequences shared between patients. Blood repertoires resembled normal breast more than tumor.

Clones were sequenced by immunoSEQ multiplex PCR, and TCRdb holds only the in-frame ones, with some missing. Found here are tens of thousands of clones, roughly four fifths of them singletons; the top ten hold 9.3%. This receptor was taken from a person in their fifties with breast cancer. The specimen sequenced was blood. V gene TRBV7-3 combines with J gene TRBJ2-3; 12 bases fit TRBD1. CDR3 DNA sequence: TGTGCCAGCAGCTTATTGGGACAGGGGGCTACAGATACGCAGTATTTT. Its translation is CASSLLGQGATDTQYF. The full variable domain, rest sourced from reference TRBV7-3 and TRBJ2-3, is GAGVSQTPSNKVTEKGKYVELRCDPISGHTALYWYRQSLGQGPEFLIYFQGTGAADDSGLPNDRFFAVRPEGSVSTLKIQRTERGDSAVYLCASSLLGQGATDTQYFGPGTRLTVL.